The rows below give T cell receptor beta chains drawn from one sample of a study of blood T cell repertoires in COVID-19. Profiled with immunoSEQ multiplex PCR; TCRdb holds only in-frame clones, not every one. This table holds about 89,000 clones, more than 90% found once. Sequences were obtained from peripheral blood. The receptors come from a human donor with active COVID-19. The donor label of this sample is uncertain. CDR3s include the opening cysteine and the closing phenylalanine or tryptophan. D genes are given only for firm matches. Part of the rows lack a size; the others show once, few, many or a class for expanded clones.

J gene | clone size | V gene | D gene | CDR3 DNA | CDR3 protein
TRBJ1-3 | - | TRBV18 | - | TGTGCCAGCTCACCAGAGTTTGGAAACACCATATATTTT | CASSPEFGNTIYF
TRBJ2-1 | - | TRBV7-2 | TRBD2 | TGTGCCAGCAAGGCTAGCGGGAGTGTATATGAGCAGTTCTTC | CASKASGSVYEQFF
TRBJ2-7 | - | TRBV10-3 | - | TGTGCCATCAGAGATCGGGGGGCCGGATACGAGCAGTACTTC | CAIRDRGAGYEQYF
TRBJ2-7 | - | TRBV3-1/TRBV3-2 | - | TGTGCCAGCAGCTTTCAGGGGAGAGACTACGAGCAGTACTTC | CASSFQGRDYEQYF
TRBJ2-5 | - | TRBV3-1/TRBV3-2 | - | TGTGCCAGCAGCCAAGATACCCTCGGTTTGGGCAACGCAGAGACCCAGTACTTC | CASSQDTLGLGNAETQYF
TRBJ2-1 | - | TRBV5-6 | TRBD2 | TGTGCCAGCAGCTCCCTGACTAGCGGGGACAATGAGCAGTTCTTC | CASSSLTSGDNEQFF
TRBJ2-7 | - | TRBV6-1 | - | TGTGCCAGCAGTGAACAGGGTTACGAGCAGTACTTC | CASSEQGYEQYF
TRBJ1-1 | - | TRBV12-3/TRBV12-4 | TRBD1 | TGTGCCAGCAGTCCAGGGGGGCCCACTGAAGCTTTCTTT | CASSPGGPTEAFF
TRBJ1-4 | few | TRBV6-6 | - | TGTGCCAGCAGTTACTCCGGACACTCTAATGAAAAACTGTTTTTT | CASSYSGHSNEKLFF
TRBJ1-1 | - | TRBV29-1 | - | TGCAGCGTTGAAACGGGGTCGATAACTGAAGCTTTCTTT | CSVETGSITEAFF
TRBJ1-2 | once | TRBV7-9 | TRBD1 | TGTGCCAGCAGCTTAGAAGCTGGGACAGGAACAACTAACTATGGCTACACCTTC | CASSLEAGTGTTNYGYTF
TRBJ2-5 | - | TRBV2 | - | TGTGCCAGCAGTGAGGGGGCAGGAGAGACCCAGTACTTC | CASSEGAGETQYF
TRBJ2-7 | - | TRBV9 | - | TGTGCCAGCAGCGTAGCTACAGGTCAAGACGAGCAGTACTTC | CASSVATGQDEQYF
TRBJ1-5 | - | TRBV6-6 | TRBD1 | TGTGCCAGCAGCCAGGGGGGACCTAGCAATCAGCCCCAGCATTTT | CASSQGGPSNQPQHF
TRBJ1-4 | - | TRBV11-3 | - | TGTGCCAGCAGCTGGGTCGGGGCGGGGGAAAAACTGTTTTTT | CASSWVGAGEKLFF
TRBJ2-3 | - | TRBV24-1 | TRBD2 | TGTGCCACCAGTGAGACTTCTAGCGGGGGCACAGATACGCAGTATTTT | CATSETSSGGTDTQYF
TRBJ1-2 | - | TRBV5-1 | TRBD1 | TGCGCCAGCAGCTTGCAGGGGGATGGCTACACCTTC | CASSLQGDGYTF
TRBJ2-5 | - | TRBV7-7 | - | TGTGCTAGCAGTATCGCCCGGGGAGAGACCCAGTACTTC | CASSIARGETQYF
TRBJ2-1 | - | TRBV5-1 | - | TGCGCCAGCACCGCTTCGGGGAATGAGCAGTTCTTC | CASTASGNEQFF
TRBJ1-1 | - | TRBV5-1 | TRBD1 | TGCGCCAGCAGCTTACAACCCCTAGGGGGCTCTGAAGCTTTCTTT | CASSLQPLGGSEAFF
TRBJ2-4 | - | TRBV19 | - | TGTGCCAGTAGTATCCTCCCCCCGGGACTCGGGTTAGCCAAAAACATTCAGTACTTC | CASSILPPGLGLAKNIQYF
TRBJ1-2 | - | TRBV4-1 | - | TGCGCCAGCAGCCAAGTGGAGGGGACCTATGGCTACACCTTC | CASSQVEGTYGYTF
TRBJ1-2 | - | TRBV19 | TRBD1 | TGTGCCAGTAGTATAACAACAGGGGCTAACTATGGCTACACCTTC | CASSITTGANYGYTF
TRBJ2-5 | - | TRBV18 | - | TGTGCCAGCTCACCCGCGGAGACCCAGTACTTC | CASSPAETQYF
TRBJ2-2 | - | TRBV11-3 | - | TGTGCCAGCAGCCGGGTTACCGGGGAGCTGTTTTTT | CASSRVTGELFF
TRBJ2-5 | - | TRBV24-1 | TRBD2 | TGTGCCACCAGTGATCCCCCCGGTGGGAGGGAAGGGGAGACCCAGTACTTC | CATSDPPGGREGETQYF
TRBJ1-5 | - | TRBV28 | TRBD1 | TGTGCCAGCAGCCTCGGGACAGGTCCCTTACATTTT | CASSLGTGPLHF
TRBJ2-1 | - | TRBV19 | - | TGTGCCAGTAGTATAACCAGGGCAGCTGTAGGGCAGTTCTTC | CASSITRAAVGQFF
TRBJ2-1 | - | TRBV5-4 | TRBD1 | TGTGCCAGCAGCGGCGGGACAGGGAGGTTCAATGAGCAGTTCTTC | CASSGGTGRFNEQFF
TRBJ2-7 | once | TRBV19 | - | TGTGCCAGTAGTATAGATCTTTTCGGTACCTACGAGCAGTACTTC | CASSIDLFGTYEQYF
TRBJ1-5 | - | TRBV5-5 | TRBD1 | TGTGCCAGCAGCCCGACAGGGGCGAGCAATCAGCCCCAGCATTTT | CASSPTGASNQPQHF
TRBJ1-1 | - | TRBV6-5 | TRBD1 | TGTGCCAGCAGTACCGGGACAGGGGGTGTTGAAGCTTTCTTT | CASSTGTGGVEAFF
TRBJ1-1 | - | TRBV2 | - | TGTGCCAGCAGTTCCAGACAGGCTACTGAAGCTTTCTTT | CASSSRQATEAFF
TRBJ2-7 | - | TRBV28 | TRBD2 | TGTGCCAGCAGTTTAGAGGTAGCGGGCTCCTACGAGCAGTACTTC | CASSLEVAGSYEQYF
TRBJ1-2 | - | TRBV21-1 | - | TGTGCCAGCAACGAAACTGGGCCACAGGGGATGGGCTACACCTTC | CASNETGPQGMGYTF
TRBJ2-7 | - | TRBV6-6 | TRBD1 | TGTGCCAGCACCCGGAGGACACTACAGGGGGACCACGAGCAGTACTTC | CASTRRTLQGDHEQYF
TRBJ1-6 | - | TRBV5-1 | - | TGCGCCAGCAGCTTCAACGCAGGGGCAGAAAAACCCCTCCACTTT | CASSFNAGAEKPLHF
TRBJ2-1 | - | TRBV6-5 | - | TGTGCCAGCGGCAGGGAGGATGAGCAGTTCTTC | CASGREDEQFF
TRBJ1-3 | few | TRBV10-3 | - | TGTGCCATCAGTGACGGAGTTTCTGGAAACACCATATATTTT | CAISDGVSGNTIYF
TRBJ2-7 | - | TRBV6-5 | TRBD1 | TGTGCCAGCAGCCCCGGGACAGGGGTGCTCGAGCAGTACTTC | CASSPGTGVLEQYF
TRBJ1-5 | - | TRBV7-2 | TRBD1 | TGTGCCAGCAGCTTAGTTGTGACAGGGGGACCTCAGCCCCAGCATTTT | CASSLVVTGGPQPQHF
TRBJ2-1 | - | TRBV4-1 | - | TGCGCCAGCAACGGAGGGGGGGGTCTTGGCTCCTACAATGAGCAGTTCTTC | CASNGGGGLGSYNEQFF
TRBJ2-7 | - | TRBV28 | - | TGTGCCAGCCTGAGCCCGCCCTCCTACGAGCAGTACTTC | CASLSPPSYEQYF
TRBJ2-7 | - | TRBV5-1 | TRBD2 | TGCGCCAGCAGCTTGGCCACGCTAGCGGACGAGCAGTACTTC | CASSLATLADEQYF
TRBJ2-1 | once | TRBV9 | - | TGTGCCAGCAGCGTCTGGCCCAACAGGGAAGTCAAGGCCGACAATGAGCAGTTCTTC | CASSVWPNREVKADNEQFF
TRBJ2-2 | - | TRBV5-1 | TRBD1 | TGCGCCAGCAGAGCACAGGGGGAGGCCGGGGAGCTGTTTTTT | CASRAQGEAGELFF
TRBJ1-4 | - | TRBV13 | TRBD1 | TGTGCCAGCACCGTAGCCCCTTCCGGGACAGGACTGAAGGAACTGTTTTTT | CASTVAPSGTGLKELFF
TRBJ2-5 | - | TRBV3-1/TRBV3-2 | TRBD2 | TGTGCCAGCAGCCAAGACGTGTCGGGACTAGCGTCGGTAGAGACCCAGTACTTC | CASSQDVSGLASVETQYF
TRBJ1-3 | - | TRBV25-1 | - | TGTGCCAGCAGTTCAAGGGGGGGCGTTTCAGAAAACACCATATATTTT | CASSSRGGVSENTIYF
TRBJ1-3 | - | TRBV3-1/TRBV3-2 | - | TGTGCCAGCAGCACATCACCGATCTCTGGAAACACCATATATTTT | CASSTSPISGNTIYF
TRBJ2-1 | - | TRBV5-8 | - | TGTGCCAGTGTTCCCATGAGGGAATTGGCGGGGCTGAGCTCCTACAATGAGCAGTTCTTC | CASVPMRELAGLSSYNEQFF
TRBJ2-1 | - | TRBV18 | - | TGTGCCAGCTCCCGCGAAACCACCCTTTCCTTGAGTGAGCAGTTCTTC | CASSRETTLSLSEQFF
TRBJ1-1 | - | TRBV7-2 | TRBD1 | TGTGCCAGCAGACCCACAGGGGGCCGGGTCACTGAAGCTTTCTTT | CASRPTGGRVTEAFF
TRBJ2-7 | - | TRBV7-2 | - | TGTGCCAGCAGCTCCCCAGGGCTAAACAGTTACGAGCAGTACTTC | CASSSPGLNSYEQYF
TRBJ1-6 | - | TRBV6-5 | - | TGTGGGGGGGGCCGCTCCTATAATTCACCCCTCCACTTT | CGGGRSYNSPLHF
TRBJ2-2 | - | TRBV28 | - | TGTGCCAGCCATTCGAACACCGGGGAGCTGTTTTTT | CASHSNTGELFF
TRBJ2-3 | - | TRBV27 | TRBD2 | TGTGCCAGCAGTTCTCTAGCGGGGGCGGGAACAGATACGCAGTATTTT | CASSSLAGAGTDTQYF
TRBJ1-1 | - | TRBV11-3 | - | TGTGCCAGCAGCTTAGGAGAAGCCAGGGAAGCTTTCTTT | CASSLGEAREAFF
TRBJ1-1 | once | TRBV7-6 | TRBD1 | TGTGCCAGCAGGCGAACCGGGACAGTGAACACTGAAGCTTTCTTT | CASRRTGTVNTEAFF